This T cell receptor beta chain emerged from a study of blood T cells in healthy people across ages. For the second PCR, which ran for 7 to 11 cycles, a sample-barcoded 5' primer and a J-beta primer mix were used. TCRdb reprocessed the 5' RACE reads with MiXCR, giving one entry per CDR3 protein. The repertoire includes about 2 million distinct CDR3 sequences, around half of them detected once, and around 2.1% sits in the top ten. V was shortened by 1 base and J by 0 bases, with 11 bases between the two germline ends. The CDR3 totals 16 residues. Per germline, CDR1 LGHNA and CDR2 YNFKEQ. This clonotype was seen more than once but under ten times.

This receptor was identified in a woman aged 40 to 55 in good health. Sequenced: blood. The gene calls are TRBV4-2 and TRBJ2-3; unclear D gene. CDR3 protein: CASSQADGASTDTQYF. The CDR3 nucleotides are TGTGCCAGCAGCCAAGCCGACGGAGCTAGCACAGATACGCAGTATTTT.